This T cell receptor (beta chain) was retrieved from a study of blood T cell repertoires in COVID-19 (dated by TCRdb to the early 2020s). Regarding the complete study: Samples covering the acute and convalescent phases of COVID-19 were provided by collaborators in the United States, Italy and Spain. Where HLA class I and class II types were available, the types were taken from metadata supplied by the sample provider, not from assay-based typing. Subjects who had been exposed to COVID-19, were actively infected with it, or had recovered from it provided the deeply sampled blood TCRbeta repertoires that made up the dataset. The repertoires were released in a freely available public database meant as a resource for research on the immune response to SARS-CoV-2. A de-identified subject ID, COVID-19 status, age in years and sex were almost always included in the sample metadata. The material from the prospective study consisted of cDNA or gDNA derived from T cells, B-cell-depleted T cells, or PBMCs. Samples came from the ongoing ImmuneRACE study (first 160 participants) plus 1,254 subjects from 6 global collaborators.

Comment on this clone: The antigen it recognizes is unknown. No quality values exist for individual bases; no much larger clone is one base distant.

Broad study findings and their caveats: Clinical and demographic metadata were provided uncurated, with the amount varying by source and participant.

The immunoSEQ Assay, a bias-controlled multiplex PCR, was used to amplify TCRbeta CDR3 regions from genomic DNA. The authors processed their data as follows. Within the assay, amplification of reference gene primers was used to estimate how many nucleated cells each sample contained. To quantify the absolute abundance of each unique TCRbeta CDR3 rearrangement, sequence reads were collapsed and filtered. Productive Simpson clonality was computed per sample as the square root of Simpson's diversity index over productive rearrangements. In TCRdb, the immuneACCESS table is reduced to in-frame sequences with V and J assigned. These tables do not hold every clone; where another copy was compared, an unresolved V gene accounts for under half, and the others remain unexplained. V and J calls and clone size are those listed in that table; D and trimming were worked out from the DNA. The sample contains roughly 180,000 clones, about four fifths of them found a single time. The top ten clonotypes cover about 8% of the sample.

CDR1 is given as SEHNR and CDR2 as FQNEAQ, both from the germline V gene (reference sequence). Counted from cysteine to phenylalanine, this CDR3 has 14 amino acids. Only the CDR3 DNA stays, 42 bases, in frame from base 1. A distance of 15 bases separates the germline ends of V and J, which lose 4 bases and 5 bases respectively. A second Seattle source provided samples from volunteer blood donors who had recovered from COVID-19. Whole blood was collected in K2EDTA tubes by collaborating institutions according to the institutions' own protocols. For TCRbeta analysis, collaborators shipped samples as frozen whole blood, isolated PBMCs, or DNA extracted from either of those sample types.

The receptor chain draws on TRBV7-9 and TRBJ2-7; matching of 6 bases hints at TRBD2 as the D gene. This TCR came from a man aged 40-49 years who had recovered from COVID-19. Source material: peripheral blood. Here is the DNA: TGTGCCAGCAGCTCTGGGGGGATCCAGGACGAGCAGTACTTC. It is translated as CASSSGGIQDEQYF. The CDR3 plus the reference TRBV7-9 and TRBJ2-7 genes for the other parts give the full variable domain: DTGVSQNPRHKITKRGQNVTFRCDPISEHNRLYWYRQTLGQGPEFLTYFQNEAQLEKSRLLSDRFSAERPKGSFSTLEIQRTEQGDSAMYLCASSSGGIQDEQYFGPGTRLTVT.